This T cell receptor beta chain was sequenced in a study of CD8+ T cells in alopecia areata listed by TCRdb under 2018. General notes on the study: The treated patients, all with moderate-to-severe alopecia areata, were enrolled in an open-label pilot trial of oral tofacitinib given at 5 to 10 mg twice daily. Tofacitinib was given for 6 to 18 months, followed by 6 months of follow-up off drug to assess delayed response and recurrence. The SALT score, which quantifies the percentage of affected scalp surface area, was used to measure disease severity in treated patients. To study T cell clonal expansion in alopecia areata, the researchers applied high-throughput TCRbeta sequencing to both the C3H/HeJ mouse model and human patients. Human TCRbeta sequencing covered scalp tissue and sorted CD4+ and CD8+ peripheral blood T cells from patchy and totalis/universalis alopecia areata patients and healthy controls. Biopsies were taken from tofacitinib-treated patients at baseline and again at 4 and 24 weeks into treatment, and several of those patients also had a later scalp biopsy. Scalp clonality was compared across normal scalp (n=4), patchy alopecia areata scalp (n=8), and alopecia totalis/universalis scalp (n=8). The RNA source kit depended on sample type: the PAXgene miRNA kit for fixed scalp, the miRNeasy kit for PBMCs, and the RNeasy kit for mouse skin. TCRbeta CDR3 regions were amplified by immunoSEQ multiplex PCR with 35 Vbeta forward and 13 Jbeta reverse primers. The research as a whole found: Compared with normal scalp, lesional scalp, particularly in alopecia totalis/universalis, had higher clonality and more expanded CD8+ clones, which suggests antigenic drive. With tofacitinib, both scalp clonality and the number of expanded CD8+ clones among the top 100 scalp clones went down significantly. Shared TCR sequences between patients were less evident than in mice, which may be partly attributable to HLA diversity in the patient population. Unlike mouse skin, where gammadelta T cells dominate, normal human skin contains resident alphabeta T cells that get sequenced too, which complicates analysis of the scalp TCR repertoire. Because the treated cohort was small and had only one nonresponder, larger studies are needed to examine links between baseline CD8+ expansion and response. During tofacitinib treatment, many expanded lesional clones stuck around in both scalp and blood, and this persistence may partly explain why relapse happens after treatment is stopped.

This sample's treatment or condition label indicates: oral pan-JAK inhibitor, 5-10 mg twice daily. Lesional scalp punch biopsies and peripheral blood were collected from alopecia areata patients. PBMCs were separated by density centrifugation and stained for CD3, CD4 and CD8, after which CD4+ and CD8+ T cells were sorted on a FACSAria. From its cysteine to its phenylalanine, the CDR3 spans 13 amino acids. Only the CDR3 part of the read is kept: 39 bases, read in frame from the first base. Trimming takes 2 bases from V and 2 bases from J, and the germline ends sit 6 bases apart. The CDR1 and CDR2 encoded by the germline V gene are SNHLY and FYNNEI. As for this clone: It has no known antigen specificity. No base qualities exist here, and no much larger clone lies one base off it.

Libraries were built with the immunoSEQ multiplex PCR assay. RNA was extracted from all samples and reverse transcribed into cDNA as template for TCR sequencing. First-strand cDNA was synthesized with SuperScript III using a 2:1 mix of oligo-dT and random hexamers. A synthetic immune receptor repertoire was used to measure amplification bias, and any remaining bias was corrected computationally. The study's own analysis went as follows. Raw reads were preprocessed for error removal, and CDR3 was defined according to IMGT conventions as running from the conserved cysteine to phenylalanine. Clonality was computed as 1 minus the Shannon entropy, with the entropy normalized by log2 of the number of productive unique TCRs. CD4 or CD8 identity of scalp clones was inferred by cross-referencing scalp TCRbeta sequences with sorted blood CD4 and CD8 repertoires. Sourced from immuneACCESS, this table was stored by TCRdb with only in-frame sequences that have V and J called. A share of the clones is absent; for the studies checked, an unresolved V gene accounts for under half, and the remainder has no known explanation. The DNA was the basis for D and trimming; V, J and clone size are from that table. For this sample there are 200,000 to 250,000 clones; approximately 38% appear just once. Of the sample, 0.4% to 0.55% is held by the ten largest clones.

The receptor was isolated from a human donor with alopecia areata. This chain joins TRBV2 to TRBJ1-2, with the identity of the D gene unclear. The material sequenced was CD4+ T cells sorted from blood, taken between weeks 30 and 35, from a patient treated with tofacitinib. The CDR3 amino acid sequence is: CASSEQQNYGYTF. The DNA sequence is given as TGTGCCAGCAGTGAACAACAGAACTATGGCTACACCTTC.